The entry that follows covers one T cell receptor beta chain sequence. Antigen unknown. The CDR3 contains 18 residues. In germline, CDR1 is SGHNT, CDR2 YYREEE (reference sequence). The TCR libraries each used total RNA (about 4,000 ng per library). In eight separate reactions per sample, cDNA was generated. Using the 5' RACE reads, TCRdb records one entry per CDR3 protein without DNA. This repertoire includes fewer than 450,000 distinct CDR3 sequences. This specimen comes from a study of monozygotic twins with inflammatory bowel disease. Findings and caveats of the study: Fewer clonotypes were shared with others by IBD patients than by healthy twins, especially with disease activity. Findings did not support one strong IBD-associated signal or clonotype.

The rearrangement joins TRBV5-4 to TRBJ1-1; TCRdb's assignment of TRBD1 cannot be checked, as there is no DNA. Sequencing was carried out using blood. The TCR comes from a human donor with ulcerative colitis or Crohn's disease, or a healthy co-twin of an affected twin (not recorded which). The CDR3 sequence is CASSFPGQGLGSNTEAFF.